A selection of T cell receptor beta chains follows, all from one sample in a study of T cell repertoires in aging, cancer and after chemotherapy. Each CDR3 protein is one row after TCRdb ran MiXCR on the multiplex PCR reads. The data hold around 530 distinct CDR3 sequences, with 27% observed a single time. Sequencing was performed on blood. The source is a human donor with a solid tumor. Both conserved end residues are part of each CDR3. A D gene is named only where the DNA matches it firmly. The size field reads once, few, many, or a class for an expanded clone.

D	J	V	length	size	CDR3	DNA
NA	TRBJ1-6	TRBV27	15	large	CARAGLSSYNSPLHF	TGTGCCAGGGCAGGTCTCAGCTCCTATAATTCACCCCTCCACTTT
NA	TRBJ1-6	TRBV7-2	14	few	CASSRPGVQSPLHF	TGTGCCAGCAGCCGACCAGGGGTACAGTCACCCCTCCACTTT
NA	TRBJ2-4	TRBV7-2	14	few	CASRKGGAKNIQYF	TGTGCCAGCAGAAAAGGGGGAGCCAAAAACATTCAGTACTTC